This TCR beta chain emerged from a study of blood T cell repertoires in COVID-19. V lost 7 bases and J lost 6; bases outside the gene matches: 7. This CDR3 region has 13 residues. CDR1 is MNHEY, CDR2 SVGAGI, per germline. The repertoire was sequenced with immunoSEQ multiplex PCR; TCRdb's copy has only in-frame clones and lacks some. This table holds about 300,000 clones, about nine tenths found once. The rearrangement uses TRBV6-5 and TRBJ1-1, with TRBD1 matching over 8 bases. The receptor was derived from a man aged 30-40 years who had recovered from COVID-19. The sample comprised PBMCs or T cells enriched from blood (not recorded which). The CDR3 spells CASTRTTGAEAFF. For the CDR3, the DNA is TGTGCCAGCACGCGGACGACAGGGGCTGAAGCTTTCTTT.